This record covers a single T cell receptor (beta chain). After extraction with the RNeasy kit, roughly 0.5 to 1 ug of the RNA was reverse transcribed using random hexamers. MiXCR, run by TCRdb on the immunoSEQ multiplex PCR reads, gives a single entry per CDR3 protein. The sample lists approximately 170,000 distinct CDR3 sequences; approximately 90% were seen once. This sample was taken from a study of CD8 T cells in Susac syndrome. The CDR3 extends over 15 amino acids. Trimming took off 1 base at V and 2 bases at J, with 11 bases between the two ends. CDR1 SEHNR and CDR2 FQNEAQ come from the germline V gene (reference sequence).

This clonotype was sampled from a human donor in good health. The genes are TRBV7-9 and TRBJ1-1; possibly TRBD1 for D (6 bases). The sequencing input was CD4+ T cells from PBMCs. DNA of the CDR3: TGTGCCAGCAGCTTAGGCGGGGACACAAACACTGAAGCTTTCTTT. It codes for CASSLGGDTNTEAFF.